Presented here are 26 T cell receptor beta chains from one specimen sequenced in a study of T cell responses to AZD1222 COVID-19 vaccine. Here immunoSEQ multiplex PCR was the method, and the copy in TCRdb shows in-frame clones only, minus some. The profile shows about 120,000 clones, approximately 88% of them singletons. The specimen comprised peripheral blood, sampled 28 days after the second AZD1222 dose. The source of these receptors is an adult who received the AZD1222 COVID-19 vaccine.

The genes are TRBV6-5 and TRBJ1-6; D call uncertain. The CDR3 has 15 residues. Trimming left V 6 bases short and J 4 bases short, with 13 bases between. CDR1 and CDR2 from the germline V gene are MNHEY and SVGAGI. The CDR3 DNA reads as TGTGCCAGCAGCCTCAGATTCCCATATAATTCACCCCTCCACTTT. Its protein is CASSLRFPYNSPLHF.

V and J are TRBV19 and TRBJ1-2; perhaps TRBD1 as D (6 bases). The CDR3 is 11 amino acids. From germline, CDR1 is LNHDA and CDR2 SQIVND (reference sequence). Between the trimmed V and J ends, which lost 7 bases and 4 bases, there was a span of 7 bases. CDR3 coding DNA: TGTGCCAGTAAGGGGGTCTATGGCTACACCTTC. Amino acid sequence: CASKGVYGYTF.

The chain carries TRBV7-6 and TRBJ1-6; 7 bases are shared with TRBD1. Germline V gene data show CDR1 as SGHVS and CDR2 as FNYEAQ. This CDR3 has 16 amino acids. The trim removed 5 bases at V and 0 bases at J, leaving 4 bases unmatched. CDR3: CASSMGQSSYNSPLHF. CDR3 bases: TGTGCCAGCAGCATGGGACAGAGCTCCTATAATTCACCCCTCCACTTT.

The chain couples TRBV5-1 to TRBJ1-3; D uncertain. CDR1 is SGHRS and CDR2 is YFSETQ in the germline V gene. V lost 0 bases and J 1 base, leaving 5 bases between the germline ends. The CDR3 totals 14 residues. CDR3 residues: CASSLGGSGNTIYF. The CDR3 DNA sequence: TGCGCCAGCAGCTTGGGGGGATCTGGAAACACCATATATTTT.

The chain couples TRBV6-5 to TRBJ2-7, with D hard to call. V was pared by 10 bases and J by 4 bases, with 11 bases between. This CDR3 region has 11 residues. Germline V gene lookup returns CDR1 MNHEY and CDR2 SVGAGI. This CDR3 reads CATQSKYEQYF. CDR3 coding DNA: TGTGCCACACAGTCGAAGTACGAGCAGTACTTC.

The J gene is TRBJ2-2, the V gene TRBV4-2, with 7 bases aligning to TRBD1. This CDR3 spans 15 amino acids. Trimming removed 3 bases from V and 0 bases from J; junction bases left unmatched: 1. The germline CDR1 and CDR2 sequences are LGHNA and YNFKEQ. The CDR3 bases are TGTGCCAGCAGCCACGGGACAGCGAACACCGGGGAGCTGTTTTTT. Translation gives CASSHGTANTGELFF.

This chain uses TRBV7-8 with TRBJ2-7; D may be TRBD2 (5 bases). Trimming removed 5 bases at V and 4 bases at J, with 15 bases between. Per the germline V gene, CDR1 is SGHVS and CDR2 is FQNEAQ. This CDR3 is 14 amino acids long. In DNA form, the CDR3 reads TGTGCCAGCAGCCTGACTGGGAGCGTATACGAGCAGTACTTC. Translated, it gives CASSLTGSVYEQYF.

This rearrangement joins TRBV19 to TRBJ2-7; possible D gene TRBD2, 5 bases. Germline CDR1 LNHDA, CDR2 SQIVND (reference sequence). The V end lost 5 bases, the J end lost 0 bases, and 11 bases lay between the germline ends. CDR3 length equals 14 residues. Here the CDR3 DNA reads TGTGCCAGTAGTCCATCCGGAGGCTCCTACGAGCAGTACTTC. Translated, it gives CASSPSGGSYEQYF.

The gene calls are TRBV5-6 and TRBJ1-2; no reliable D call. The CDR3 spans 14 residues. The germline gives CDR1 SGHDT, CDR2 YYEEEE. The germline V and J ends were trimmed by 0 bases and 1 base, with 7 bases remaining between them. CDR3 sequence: CASSLGRNNYGYTF. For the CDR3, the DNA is TGTGCCAGCAGCTTGGGCCGGAATAACTATGGCTACACCTTC.

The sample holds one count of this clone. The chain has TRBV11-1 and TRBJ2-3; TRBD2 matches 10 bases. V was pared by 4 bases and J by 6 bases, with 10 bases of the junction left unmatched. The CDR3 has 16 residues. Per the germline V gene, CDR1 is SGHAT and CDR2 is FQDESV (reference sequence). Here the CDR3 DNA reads TGTGCCAGCAGCTCCCTCAGCGGGGGGGCCTCCGATACGCAGTATTTT. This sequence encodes CASSSLSGGASDTQYF.

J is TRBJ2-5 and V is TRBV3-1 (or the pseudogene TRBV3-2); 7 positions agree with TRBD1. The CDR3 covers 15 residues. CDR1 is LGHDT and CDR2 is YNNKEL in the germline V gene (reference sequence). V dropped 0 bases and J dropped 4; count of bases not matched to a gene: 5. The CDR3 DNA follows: TGTGCCAGCAGCCAAGATGCAGCAGGGGGAGAGACCCAGTACTTC. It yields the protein CASSQDAAGGETQYF.

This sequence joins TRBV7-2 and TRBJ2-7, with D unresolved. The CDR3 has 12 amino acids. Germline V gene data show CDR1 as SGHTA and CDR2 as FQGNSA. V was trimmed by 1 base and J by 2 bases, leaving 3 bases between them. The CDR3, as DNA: TGTGCCAGCAGCTTAGTAACCTACGAGCAGTACTTC. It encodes CASSLVTYEQYF.

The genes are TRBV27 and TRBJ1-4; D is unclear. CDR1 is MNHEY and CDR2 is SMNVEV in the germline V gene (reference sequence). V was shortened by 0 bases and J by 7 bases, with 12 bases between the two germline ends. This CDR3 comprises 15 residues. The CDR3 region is CASSLSVAAVEKLFF. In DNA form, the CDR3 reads TGTGCCAGCAGTTTATCGGTCGCAGCTGTTGAAAAACTGTTTTTT.

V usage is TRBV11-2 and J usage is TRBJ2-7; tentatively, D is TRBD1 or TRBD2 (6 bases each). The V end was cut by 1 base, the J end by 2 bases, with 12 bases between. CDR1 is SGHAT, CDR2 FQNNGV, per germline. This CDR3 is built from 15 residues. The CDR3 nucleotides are TGTGCCAGCAGCTTAGGGGGGGCGGCACCCTACGAGCAGTACTTC. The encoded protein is CASSLGGAAPYEQYF.

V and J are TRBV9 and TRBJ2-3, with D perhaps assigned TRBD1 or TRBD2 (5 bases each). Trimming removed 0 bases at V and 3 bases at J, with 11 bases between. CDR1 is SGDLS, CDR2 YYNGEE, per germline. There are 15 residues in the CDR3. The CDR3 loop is CASSVGFGATDTQYF. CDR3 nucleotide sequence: TGTGCCAGCAGCGTAGGTTTCGGGGCAACAGATACGCAGTATTTT.

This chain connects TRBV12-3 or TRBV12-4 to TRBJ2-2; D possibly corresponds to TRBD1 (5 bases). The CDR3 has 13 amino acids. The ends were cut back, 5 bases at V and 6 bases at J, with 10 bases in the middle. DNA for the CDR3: TGTGCCAGCAGTGCACAGGTCCCCGGGGAGCTGTTTTTT. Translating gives CASSAQVPGELFF.

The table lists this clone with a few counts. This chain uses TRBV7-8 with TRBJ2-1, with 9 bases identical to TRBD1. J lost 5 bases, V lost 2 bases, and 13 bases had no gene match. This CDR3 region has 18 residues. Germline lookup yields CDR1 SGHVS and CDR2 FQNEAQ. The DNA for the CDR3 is TGTGCCAGCAGCTTAAAGGGTGCACCGGGACAGGGTCACAATGAGCAGTTCTTC. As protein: CASSLKGAPGQGHNEQFF.

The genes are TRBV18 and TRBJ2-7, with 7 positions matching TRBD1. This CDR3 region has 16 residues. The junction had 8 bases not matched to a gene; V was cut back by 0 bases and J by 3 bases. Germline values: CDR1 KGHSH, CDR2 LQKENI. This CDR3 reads CASSPPGRGQLYEQYF. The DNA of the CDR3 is TGTGCCAGCTCACCACCGGGACGGGGACAGCTCTACGAGCAGTACTTC.

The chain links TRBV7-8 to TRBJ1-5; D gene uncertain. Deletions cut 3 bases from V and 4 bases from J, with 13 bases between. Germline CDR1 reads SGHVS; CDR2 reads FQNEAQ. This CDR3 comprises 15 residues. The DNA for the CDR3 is TGTGCCAGCAGCTTTAGCGGAGGCCGGAATCAGCCCCAGCATTTT. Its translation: CASSFSGGRNQPQHF.

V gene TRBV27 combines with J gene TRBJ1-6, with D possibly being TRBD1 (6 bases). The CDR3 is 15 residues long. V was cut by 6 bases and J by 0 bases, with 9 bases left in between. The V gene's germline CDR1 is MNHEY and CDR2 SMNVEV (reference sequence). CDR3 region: CASSQGRSYNSPLHF. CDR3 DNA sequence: TGTGCCAGCAGCCAGGGGCGCTCCTATAATTCACCCCTCCACTTT.

CDR3 residues: CASSLSGGTPLNEQFF. The CDR3 coding sequence is TGTGCCAGCAGCTTGAGCGGGGGTACACCCCTAAATGAGCAGTTCTTC. This chain connects TRBV5-4 to TRBJ2-1; 8 nucleotides align to TRBD2. J lost 7 bases, V lost 1 base, and 10 bases had no gene match. The CDR3 sequence is 16 residues long. Germline V lookup: CDR1 SGHNT, CDR2 YYREEE (reference sequence). Based on the CDR3 plus reference TRBV5-4 and TRBJ2-1, the full variable domain is ETGVTQSPTHLIKTRGQQVTLRCSSQSGHNTVSWYQQALGQGPQFIFQYYREEENGRGNFPPRFSGLQFPNYSSELNVNALELDDSALYLCASSLSGGTPLNEQFFGPGTRLTVL.

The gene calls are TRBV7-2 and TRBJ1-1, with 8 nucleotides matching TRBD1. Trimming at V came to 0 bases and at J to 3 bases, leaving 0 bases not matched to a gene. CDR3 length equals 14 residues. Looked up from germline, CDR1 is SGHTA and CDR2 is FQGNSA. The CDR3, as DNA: TGTGCCAGCAGCTTAGCGGACAGGGACACTGAAGCTTTCTTT. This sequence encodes CASSLADRDTEAFF.

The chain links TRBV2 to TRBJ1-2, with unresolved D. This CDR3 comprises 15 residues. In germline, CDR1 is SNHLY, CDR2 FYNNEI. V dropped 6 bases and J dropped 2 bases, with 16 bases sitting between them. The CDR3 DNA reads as TGTGCCAGCAGCCGCGGGCCCTCGAGAAACTATGGCTACACCTTC. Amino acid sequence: CASSRGPSRNYGYTF.

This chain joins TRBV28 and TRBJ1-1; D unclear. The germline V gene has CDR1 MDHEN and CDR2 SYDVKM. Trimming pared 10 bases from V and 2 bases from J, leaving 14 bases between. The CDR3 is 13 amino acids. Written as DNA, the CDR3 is TGTGCCACCCATGACGGAGAAAACACTGAAGCTTTCTTT. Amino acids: CATHDGENTEAFF.

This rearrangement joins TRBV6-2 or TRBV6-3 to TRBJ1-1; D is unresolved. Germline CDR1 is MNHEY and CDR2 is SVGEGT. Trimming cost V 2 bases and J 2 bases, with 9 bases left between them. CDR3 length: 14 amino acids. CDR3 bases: TGTGCCAGCAGTTACAGGCAGACTAACACTGAAGCTTTCTTT. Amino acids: CASSYRQTNTEAFF.

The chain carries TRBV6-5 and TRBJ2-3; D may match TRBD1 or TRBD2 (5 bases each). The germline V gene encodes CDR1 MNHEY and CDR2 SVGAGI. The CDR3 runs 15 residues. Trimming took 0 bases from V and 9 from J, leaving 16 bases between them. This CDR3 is CASSYSKDGAPTQYF. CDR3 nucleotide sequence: TGTGCCAGCAGTTACTCAAAAGACGGGGCCCCGACGCAGTATTTT.